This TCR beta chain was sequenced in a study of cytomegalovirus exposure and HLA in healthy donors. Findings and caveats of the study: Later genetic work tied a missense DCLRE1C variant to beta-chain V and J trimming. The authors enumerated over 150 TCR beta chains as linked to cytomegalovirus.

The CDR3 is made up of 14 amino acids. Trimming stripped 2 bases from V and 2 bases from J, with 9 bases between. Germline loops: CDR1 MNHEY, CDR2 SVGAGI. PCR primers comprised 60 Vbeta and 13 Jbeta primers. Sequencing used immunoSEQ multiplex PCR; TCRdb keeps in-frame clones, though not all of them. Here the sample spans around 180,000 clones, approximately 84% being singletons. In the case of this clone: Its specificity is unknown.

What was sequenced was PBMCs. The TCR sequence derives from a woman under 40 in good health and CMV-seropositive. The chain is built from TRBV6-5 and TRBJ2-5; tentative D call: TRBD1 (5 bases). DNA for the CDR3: TGTGCCAGCAGTTACCTCCAGGGACAAGAGACCCAGTACTTC. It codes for CASSYLQGQETQYF.